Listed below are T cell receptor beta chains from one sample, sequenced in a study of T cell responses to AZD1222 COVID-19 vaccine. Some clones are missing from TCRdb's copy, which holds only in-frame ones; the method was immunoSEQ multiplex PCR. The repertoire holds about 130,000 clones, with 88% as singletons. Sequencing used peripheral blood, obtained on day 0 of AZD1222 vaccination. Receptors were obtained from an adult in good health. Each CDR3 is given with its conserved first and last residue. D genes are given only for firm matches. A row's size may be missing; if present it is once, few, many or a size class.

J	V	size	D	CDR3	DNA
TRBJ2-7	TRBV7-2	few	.	CASSLEREIYEQYF	TGTGCCAGCAGCTTAGAAAGAGAGATCTACGAGCAGTACTTC
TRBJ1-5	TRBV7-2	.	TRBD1	CASSFNRGKHQPQHF	TGTGCCAGCAGCTTTAACAGGGGGAAGCATCAGCCCCAGCATTTT
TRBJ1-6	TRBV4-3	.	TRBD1	CASSEQGAFDSPLHF	TGCGCCAGCAGCGAACAGGGGGCTTTTGATTCACCCCTCCACTTT
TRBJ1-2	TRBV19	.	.	CASRNQGGANYGYTF	TGTGCCAGTAGGAATCAGGGAGGGGCTAACTATGGCTACACCTTC
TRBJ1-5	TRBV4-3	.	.	CASSQDNRPDQPQHF	TGCGCCAGCAGCCAAGACAACAGGCCGGATCAGCCCCAGCATTTT
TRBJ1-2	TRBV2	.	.	CASRQEYGYTF	TGTGCCAGCCGACAGGAGTATGGCTACACCTTC
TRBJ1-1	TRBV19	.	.	CASSIVLRKGGYRTEAFF	TGTGCCAGTAGTATCGTCCTGAGGAAGGGTGGGTACCGCACTGAAGCTTTCTTT
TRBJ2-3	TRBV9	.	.	CASSVDWGGTDTQYF	TGTGCCAGCAGCGTAGACTGGGGCGGGACAGATACGCAGTATTTT
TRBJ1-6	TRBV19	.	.	CASEGGAGGSPLHF	TGTGCCAGTGAAGGCGGGGCCGGGGGTTCACCCCTCCACTTT
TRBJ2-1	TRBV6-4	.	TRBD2	CASSRTSGRIYNEQFF	TGTGCCAGCAGCCGCACTAGCGGGAGGATCTACAATGAGCAGTTCTTC
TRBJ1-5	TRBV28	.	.	CASSLRQPQHF	TGTGCCAGCAGTTTACGGCAGCCCCAGCATTTT
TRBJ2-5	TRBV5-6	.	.	CASSLTRRETQYF	TGTGCCAGCAGCTTGACGCGGCGGGAGACCCAGTACTTC
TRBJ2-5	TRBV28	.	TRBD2	CASSLDGGAGGETQYF	TGTGCCAGCAGTTTAGACGGGGGGGCAGGAGGAGAGACCCAGTACTTC
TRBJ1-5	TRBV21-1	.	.	CASSKSGPTGRNSNQPQHF	TGTGCCAGCAGCAAAAGCGGACCGACAGGGAGAAATAGCAATCAGCCCCAGCATTTT
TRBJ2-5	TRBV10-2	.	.	CASKLGGEETQYF	TGCGCCAGCAAATTGGGGGGAGAAGAGACCCAGTACTTC
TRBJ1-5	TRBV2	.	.	CASSESAYQPQHF	TGTGCCAGCAGTGAATCAGCCTATCAGCCCCAGCATTTT
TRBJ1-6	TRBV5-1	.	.	CASSTGDSPLHF	TGCGCCAGCAGCACGGGGGATTCACCCCTCCACTTT
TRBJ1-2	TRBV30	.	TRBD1	CAWGQGIYGYTF	TGTGCCTGGGGACAGGGGATCTATGGCTACACCTTC
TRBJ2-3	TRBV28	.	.	CASSFYMAIESDTQYF	TGTGCCAGCAGTTTTTACATGGCTATAGAAAGCGATACGCAGTATTTT
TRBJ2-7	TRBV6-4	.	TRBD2	CASSDSRRLAGPEQYF	TGTGCCAGCAGTGACTCAAGGAGACTAGCGGGACCCGAGCAGTACTTC
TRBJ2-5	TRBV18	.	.	CASSPQGDWETQYF	TGTGCCAGCTCACCCCAGGGAGATTGGGAGACCCAGTACTTC
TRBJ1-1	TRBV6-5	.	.	CASSRQDPNTEAFF	TGTGCCAGCAGCCGACAGGATCCGAACACTGAAGCTTTCTTT
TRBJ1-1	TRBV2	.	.	CASSGTLNTEAFF	TGTGCCAGCAGTGGGACCTTGAACACTGAAGCTTTCTTT
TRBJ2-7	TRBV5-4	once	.	CASSLTSGSRANEQYF	TGTGCCAGCAGCTTGACTTCCGGGTCGAGAGCCAACGAGCAGTACTTC
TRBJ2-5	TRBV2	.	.	CASRSRRTQYF	TGTGCCAGCAGATCTCGCCGGACCCAGTACTTC
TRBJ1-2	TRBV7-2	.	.	CASSPRGGKDGYTF	TGTGCCAGCAGCCCCAGAGGAGGGAAAGATGGCTACACCTTC
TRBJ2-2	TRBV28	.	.	CAGRGQGRGTGELFF	TGTGCCGGACGGGGGCAGGGTCGAGGCACCGGGGAGCTGTTTTTT
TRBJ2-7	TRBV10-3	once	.	CAIGSLYEQYF	TGTGCCATCGGTAGCCTCTACGAGCAGTACTTC
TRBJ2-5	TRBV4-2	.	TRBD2	CASSREAAGVQETQYF	TGTGCCAGCAGCCGAGAAGCGGCGGGAGTTCAAGAGACCCAGTACTTC
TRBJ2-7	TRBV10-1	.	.	CASSEGTYEQYF	TGCGCCAGCAGTGAGGGCACCTACGAGCAGTACTTC
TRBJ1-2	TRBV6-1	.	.	CASSESDESAGYTF	TGTGCCAGCAGTGAATCCGACGAGTCCGCGGGCTACACCTTC
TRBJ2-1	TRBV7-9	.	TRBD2	CASSPLGAGGSEQFF	TGTGCCAGCAGCCCTCTCGGAGCGGGGGGGTCTGAGCAGTTCTTC
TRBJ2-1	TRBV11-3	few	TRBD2	CASSWEGANEQFF	TGTGCCAGCAGCTGGGAGGGAGCCAATGAGCAGTTCTTC
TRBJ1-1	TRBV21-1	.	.	CASSKGRRQGVTEAFF	TGTGCCAGCAGCAAAGGGAGGCGACAGGGAGTCACTGAAGCTTTCTTT
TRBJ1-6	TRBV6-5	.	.	CASIQSSYNSPLHF	TGTGCCAGCATCCAGAGCTCCTATAATTCACCCCTCCACTTT
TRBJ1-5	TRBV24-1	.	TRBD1	CATSETQGDSNQPQHF	TGTGCCACCAGTGAGACTCAGGGGGATAGCAATCAGCCCCAGCATTTT
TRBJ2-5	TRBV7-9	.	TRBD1	CASSLTGTTLTQYF	TGTGCCAGCAGCTTGACAGGGACCACCCTGACCCAGTACTTC
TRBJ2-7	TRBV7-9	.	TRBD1	CASSFRTGSYEQYF	TGTGCCAGCAGCTTCAGGACAGGTTCCTACGAGCAGTACTTC
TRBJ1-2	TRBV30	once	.	CAWSNGYGYTF	TGTGCCTGGTCCAACGGGTATGGCTACACCTTC
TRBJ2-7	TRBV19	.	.	CASSMSLGGNNEQYF	TGTGCCAGTAGTATGAGTTTAGGGGGGAACAACGAGCAGTACTTC
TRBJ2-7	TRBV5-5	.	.	CASSLGQYEQYF	TGTGCCAGCAGCTTGGGACAGTACGAGCAGTACTTC
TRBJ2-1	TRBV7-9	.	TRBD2	CASTQAGTYNEQFF	TGTGCCAGCACCCAAGCGGGGACCTACAATGAGCAGTTCTTC
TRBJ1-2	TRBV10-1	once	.	CASSSGLNYGYTF	TGCGCCAGCAGTTCCGGGTTAAACTATGGCTACACCTTC